This is a list of T cell receptor beta chains from one sample in a study of cytomegalovirus exposure and HLA in healthy donors. Using immunoSEQ multiplex PCR, the repertoire was profiled, and TCRdb retains in-frame clones only, with some absent. This sample yields 50,000 to 65,000 clones, of which 90% to 96% are seen a single time; less than 1.5% belongs to the top ten. Specimen: PBMCs. The source of these receptors is a woman aged 18-29 years in good health and CMV-seronegative. Each CDR3 is given with its conserved first and last residue. The D gene is left open where the match is weak. The size field is filled for only some rows; it gives once, few, many or a size class.

-,TRBJ2-2,TRBV5-1,-,TGCGCCAGCAGCTTGGGGCATCCCGGGGAGCTGTTTTTT,CASSLGHPGELFF
once,TRBJ2-3,TRBV10-3,-,TGTGCCATCACCTCCCGCTGGGGGACTCCAGATACGCAGTATTTT,CAITSRWGTPDTQYF
-,TRBJ2-7,TRBV7-2,-,TGTGCCAGCAGCCCACAGGGGGGGGGATACGAGCAGTACTTC,CASSPQGGGYEQYF
-,TRBJ2-3,TRBV15,-,TGTGCCACCAGCCCAACCGGGCCCCGGGGGGATACGCAGTATTTT,CATSPTGPRGDTQYF
-,TRBJ2-7,TRBV27,TRBD1,TGTGCCAGCAGTTTAGGCCCGGGACAGGGGGTATTCGAGCAGTACTTC,CASSLGPGQGVFEQYF
-,TRBJ2-7,TRBV6-6,-,TGTGCCAGCAGTTACTTTACTAGTACCTACGAGCAGTACTTC,CASSYFTSTYEQYF
-,TRBJ1-3,TRBV28,-,TGTGCCAGCACCACGCCGGGGGGACACTCTGGAAACACCATATATTTT,CASTTPGGHSGNTIYF
-,TRBJ1-2,TRBV15,TRBD1,TGTGCCACCAGCAGGGGGGACAGCTCTAACTATGGCTACACCTTC,CATSRGDSSNYGYTF
-,TRBJ1-1,TRBV7-2,TRBD1,TGTGCCAGCAGCCCGACAGGGGGCCGGACTGAAGCTTTCTTT,CASSPTGGRTEAFF
-,TRBJ2-1,TRBV28,TRBD2,TGTGCCAGCAGCGGGAGTAGCGGGGGGGCGCATGAGCAGTTCTTC,CASSGSSGGAHEQFF
-,TRBJ1-4,TRBV10-3,-,TGTGCCATCAGTGACGGTACAACTAATGAAAAACTGTTTTTT,CAISDGTTNEKLFF
-,TRBJ1-5,TRBV15,-,TGTGCCACCAGCAGAGGCGCGACCGGATCGGGTCAGCCCCAGCATTTT,CATSRGATGSGQPQHF
-,TRBJ1-1,TRBV18,TRBD1,TGTGCCAGCTCAGCCGACAGGGTTAGTGCTGAAGCTTTCTTT,CASSADRVSAEAFF
-,TRBJ2-1,TRBV29-1,-,TGCAGCTCCGGGGAGGTGGCGAGCTCCTACAATGAGCAGTTCTTC,CSSGEVASSYNEQFF